Listed below are T cell receptor beta chains from one sample, sequenced in a study of cytomegalovirus exposure and HLA in healthy donors. Assay used: immunoSEQ multiplex PCR; TCRdb lists only in-frame clones, some missing. The repertoire holds 110,000 or so clones, with roughly 80% as singletons. Material: PBMCs. These receptors originate from a woman younger than 45 in good health and CMV-seropositive. Both conserved end residues are part of each CDR3. The D gene is left open where the match is weak. Some rows have no size entry. The others give once, few or many, or a class for an expanded clone.

TRBV5-5	.	TRBJ1-5	TRBD1	TGTGCCAGCAGCTCCCTTCGTTGGGACAGGGGTTTTGAGGATCAGCCCCAGCATTTT	CASSSLRWDRGFEDQPQHF
TRBV6-5	.	TRBJ2-7	TRBD2	TGTGCCAGCAGGATACTAGCGGGGATAAAAGGGCAGTACTTC	CASRILAGIKGQYF
TRBV6-5	.	TRBJ1-4	.	TGTGCCAGCAGTTACACAGCAACTAATGAAAAACTGTTTTTT	CASSYTATNEKLFF
TRBV9	once	TRBJ2-7	.	TGTGCCAGCAGCGTAGATTGGGCCTCCTACGAGCAGTACTTC	CASSVDWASYEQYF
TRBV7-2	.	TRBJ1-5	.	TGTGCCAGCAGCTTATTAGGAGGGCATAGCAATCAGCCCCAGCATTTT	CASSLLGGHSNQPQHF
TRBV10-1	.	TRBJ1-1	.	TGCGCCAGCAGTAACAGGGTGGGGACTGAAGCTTTCTTT	CASSNRVGTEAFF
TRBV5-1	.	TRBJ1-5	TRBD1	TGCGCCAGCAGCTTTTCGGGGACAGTAGATCAGCCCCAGCATTTT	CASSFSGTVDQPQHF
TRBV6-5	.	TRBJ2-1	TRBD2	TGTGCCAGCACTTATGGACTAGCGGGATACAATGAGCAGTTCTTC	CASTYGLAGYNEQFF
TRBV6-6	.	TRBJ1-3	.	TGTGCCGGTCAGGGGAGCTCTGGAAACACCATATATTTT	CAGQGSSGNTIYF
TRBV5-1	.	TRBJ1-2	.	TGCGCCAGCAGCTTGGTGGCACAGTTCCGTCGGCGCTACACCTTC	CASSLVAQFRRRYTF
TRBV9	.	TRBJ2-3	.	TGTGCCAGCAGCGTACTATCTAGCCCGAACGCAGATACGCAGTATTTT	CASSVLSSPNADTQYF
TRBV19	.	TRBJ2-2	.	TGTGCCAGTACCGTTGTCCGGGGGACCGGGGAGCTGTTTTTT	CASTVVRGTGELFF
TRBV6-6	.	TRBJ1-2	.	TGTGCCAGCAGCTCCTCCGGGATTCGCCCTAACTATGGCTACACCTTC	CASSSSGIRPNYGYTF
TRBV29-1	.	TRBJ2-1	TRBD2	TGCAGCGTGACCCCGGTGAGGCTAGCGGGGGGGCGAAATGAGCAGTTCTTC	CSVTPVRLAGGRNEQFF
TRBV5-5	.	TRBJ1-4	TRBD1	TGTGCCAGCAGTCGGACGGGACAGGGCTTTGAAAAACTGTTTTTT	CASSRTGQGFEKLFF
TRBV20-1	few	TRBJ2-3	.	TGCAGTGCCTTCAGGTCCGATACGCAGTATTTT	CSAFRSDTQYF
TRBV18	few	TRBJ1-4	TRBD1	TGTGCCAGCTCACCGGACAGGGGGAACGAAAAACTGTTTTTT	CASSPDRGNEKLFF
TRBV4-2	.	TRBJ1-1	TRBD1	TGTGCCAGCAGCCAAGTAGGGACAGCTGAAGCTTTCTTT	CASSQVGTAEAFF
TRBV4-2	.	TRBJ2-5	.	TGTGCCAGCAGCCTCGGCGGGGCTGAAGAGACCCAGTACTTC	CASSLGGAEETQYF